This is a list of T cell receptor beta chains from one sample in a study of CD8 T cells in ankylosing spondylitis. From the 5' RACE reads, TCRdb called clonotypes with MiXCR, one entry per CDR3 protein. In the table there are hundreds of thousands of distinct CDR3 sequences, roughly 18% of which are singletons. The specimen sequenced was blood, either unsorted or a sorted T cell fraction (not recorded which). The source is a male donor with ankylosing spondylitis. CDR3s include the opening cysteine and the closing phenylalanine or tryptophan. A D gene is named only where the DNA matches it firmly. Only part of the rows carry a size: once, few, many, or a class if the clone is expanded.

-	TRBV2	few	TRBJ2-1	TGTGCCAGCAGCCTAGTATCTAGTGCCAATGAGCAGTTCTTC	CASSLVSSANEQFF
-	TRBV7-9	few	TRBJ1-5	TGTGCCAGCAGCTTGGGGGGAAACAATCAGCCCCAGCATTTT	CASSLGGNNQPQHF
-	TRBV13	few	TRBJ1-1	TGTGCCAGCAGCTTACAGATCACTGAAGCTTTCTTT	CASSLQITEAFF
-	TRBV5-5	few	TRBJ2-6	TGTGCCAGCAGCTTGCCCAGCTCTGGGGCCAACGTCCTGACTTTC	CASSLPSSGANVLTF
TRBD2	TRBV10-3	-	TRBJ2-7	TGTGCCATCAGTGAGGGACTAGTAGAGCAGTACTTC	CAISEGLVEQYF
-	TRBV4-1	-	TRBJ1-5	TGCGCCAGCAGCCAAGAGGGAGACCTTCAGCCCCAGCATTTT	CASSQEGDLQPQHF
-	TRBV4-2	-	TRBJ1-2	TGTGCCAGCAGCCAATACGATGGCTACACCTTC	CASSQYDGYTF
-	TRBV12-3/TRBV12-4	many	TRBJ2-2	TGTGCCAGCAGTTTTGGGCCCGGGGAGCTGTTTTTT	CASSFGPGELFF
-	TRBV4-1	-	TRBJ2-7	TGCGCCAGCAGCCAACCAGGGTTCTCCTACGAGCAGTACTTC	CASSQPGFSYEQYF
-	TRBV4-3	-	TRBJ1-4	TGCGCCAGCAGCCCCTCCGGGGGGATGTGGGAAAAACTGTTTTTT	CASSPSGGMWEKLFF
-	TRBV29-1	many	TRBJ1-2	TGCAGCGTGCCCACAGGGATGGGCTATGGCTACACCTTC	CSVPTGMGYGYTF
-	TRBV15	-	TRBJ1-4	TGTGCCACCAGCAGAGGAAGGACGGAAAAACTGTTTTTT	CATSRGRTEKLFF
-	TRBV4-3	few	TRBJ2-7	TGCGCCAGCAGCCAAGAAGCAGCACCCTACTACGAGCAGTACTTC	CASSQEAAPYYEQYF
TRBD2	TRBV3-1	-	TRBJ2-7	TGTGCCAGCAGCCAACAACTCCCTCCAGCGGGAGCCTACGAGCAGTACTTC	CASSQQLPPAGAYEQYF
-	TRBV5-8	-	TRBJ1-4	TGTGCCAGCAGCTTGGGGGAATCTGAAAAACTGTTTTTT	CASSLGESEKLFF
-	TRBV4-1	few	TRBJ1-1	TGCGCCAGCAGCCAAACAGGGTTAGGGGGAACTGAAGCTTTCTTT	CASSQTGLGGTEAFF
TRBD2	TRBV3-1	-	TRBJ2-1	TGTGCCAGCAGCTACCGACTAGCGGGACTCTACAATGAGCAGTTCTTC	CASSYRLAGLYNEQFF
-	TRBV20-1	few	TRBJ2-1	TGCAGTGCTAGACCGGACAATGAGCAGTTCTTC	CSARPDNEQFF
-	TRBV5-1	few	TRBJ2-7	TGCGCCAGCAGCTTATGGGACCACTCCTACGAGCAGTACTTC	CASSLWDHSYEQYF
TRBD1	TRBV6-1	few	TRBJ1-2	TGTGCCAGCAGTGGCCAGGGGGGACAGTTCTATGGCTACACCTTC	CASSGQGGQFYGYTF
-	TRBV7-9	few	TRBJ2-5	TGTGCCAGCAGCTTAGCGAACCAGCTTCAAGAGACCCAGTACTTC	CASSLANQLQETQYF
-	TRBV27	many	TRBJ1-5	TGTGCCAGCAGTTTATCAGGGGGCAATCAGCCCCAGCATTTT	CASSLSGGNQPQHF
-	TRBV20-1	-	TRBJ2-7	TGCAGTGCTAGAGGGCCTACAGGGACCCCCTACGAGCAGTACTTC	CSARGPTGTPYEQYF
-	TRBV6-5	-	TRBJ2-1	TGTGCCAGCAGTTACTCCCAGGGCCTTTACAATGAGCAGTTCTTC	CASSYSQGLYNEQFF
-	TRBV27	-	TRBJ1-3	TGTGCCAGCAGTTTATCGGCAGGATCGGGAAACACCATATATTTT	CASSLSAGSGNTIYF
-	TRBV6-2/TRBV6-3	-	TRBJ2-1	TGTGCCAGCGGCCCCGCATATGAGCAGTTCTTC	CASGPAYEQFF
-	TRBV5-1	-	TRBJ2-3	TGCGCCAGCAGCTTTCCACCCTTCGATACGCAGTATTTT	CASSFPPFDTQYF
-	TRBV18	few	TRBJ1-5	TGTGCCAGCTCAGACCGGACAGTTTATAGCAATCAGCCCCAGCATTTT	CASSDRTVYSNQPQHF
TRBD2	TRBV11-2	-	TRBJ2-1	TGTGCCAGCAGCCGTGGACTAGCGGGCCCTAGCTCCTACAATGAGCAGTTCTTC	CASSRGLAGPSSYNEQFF
-	TRBV12-3/TRBV12-4	-	TRBJ2-7	TGTGCCAGCAGCCACGGGGGATTACTTAACGAGCAGTACTTC	CASSHGGLLNEQYF
TRBD1	TRBV28	few	TRBJ2-7	TGTGCCAGCAGCCTCACAGGGGTGGAGCAGTACTTC	CASSLTGVEQYF
-	TRBV10-3	-	TRBJ2-1	TGTGCCATCACCGAGGGCGTGTACAATGAGCAGTTCTTC	CAITEGVYNEQFF
TRBD2	TRBV12-3/TRBV12-4	-	TRBJ2-3	TGTGCCAGCAGTACCGGACTAGCGGGAGTTGTGACAGATACGCAGTATTTT	CASSTGLAGVVTDTQYF
TRBD2	TRBV7-7	few	TRBJ2-1	TGTGCCAGCAGCCAAAATAGCGGGGGAGACAATGAGCAGTTCTTC	CASSQNSGGDNEQFF
TRBD2	TRBV19	-	TRBJ2-7	TGTGCCAGTTCCGTGACTAGCGCCTACGAGCAGTACTTC	CASSVTSAYEQYF
TRBD2	TRBV7-9	few	TRBJ2-5	TGTGCCAGCAGCTTCGAAATAGCGGGGGGGCAAGAGACCCAGTACTTC	CASSFEIAGGQETQYF
-	TRBV2	few	TRBJ2-2	TGTGCCAGCAGTGCCCTCGGTGACACCGGGGAGCTGTTTTTT	CASSALGDTGELFF
-	TRBV3-1	few	TRBJ2-5	TGTGCCAGCAGCCAAGCGGGACCCATCCCCGAGACCCAGTACTTC	CASSQAGPIPETQYF
-	TRBV4-1	many	TRBJ2-2	TGCGCCAGCAGTCCTGCCGCGAACACCGGGGAGCTGTTTTTT	CASSPAANTGELFF
TRBD1	TRBV7-9	-	TRBJ1-2	TGTGCCAGCAGCTTATTCAGACAGGGAACCTATGGCTACACCTTC	CASSLFRQGTYGYTF
-	TRBV6-2/TRBV6-3	-	TRBJ2-7	TGTGCCAGCAGTTACCCACTGACAGAAACCTACGAGCAGTACTTC	CASSYPLTETYEQYF
-	TRBV6-2/TRBV6-3	few	TRBJ1-1	TGTGCCAGCAGCCCTACGATGGCCCGCGGGACTGAAGCTTTCTTT	CASSPTMARGTEAFF
-	TRBV3-1	few	TRBJ2-7	TGTGCCAGCAGCCAAGGGGGCGGCGTGTACGAGCAGTACTTC	CASSQGGGVYEQYF
-	TRBV28	many	TRBJ2-1	TGTGCCAGCAGCTCCGGGACCTCCGTCCTGGACAATGAGCAGTTCTTC	CASSSGTSVLDNEQFF
-	TRBV21-1	-	TRBJ1-5	TGTGCCAGCAGCAAAGGCCAGGGCAATCAGCCCCAGCATTTT	CASSKGQGNQPQHF
-	TRBV7-9	-	TRBJ2-7	TGTGCCAGCAGCTTTACTGACGCACCAGCCTACGAGCAGTACTTC	CASSFTDAPAYEQYF
TRBD2	TRBV2	few	TRBJ2-3	TGTGCCAGCAGTGACGGGACTAGCATCACTACAGATACGCAGTATTTT	CASSDGTSITTDTQYF
-	TRBV27	-	TRBJ1-2	TGTGCCAGCAGGAAAGAGCTAGGGACTCTACATGGCTACACCTTC	CASRKELGTLHGYTF
-	TRBV12-3/TRBV12-4	many	TRBJ2-1	TGTGCCAGCAGTTCACATTCTAGCGCGCTCTCCTACAATGAGCAGTTCTTC	CASSSHSSALSYNEQFF
-	TRBV11-3	-	TRBJ2-1	TGTGCCAGCAGCTTCCGCCCAACAGGGTGGCGGGAGCAGTTCTTC	CASSFRPTGWREQFF
-	TRBV5-4	few	TRBJ2-1	TGTGCCAGCAGCCAGACAGGTCTCGGTGAGCAGTTCTTC	CASSQTGLGEQFF
-	TRBV18	many	TRBJ2-5	TGTGCCAGCTCACCATTCCAGCGGGAAGAGACCCAGTACTTC	CASSPFQREETQYF
TRBD1	TRBV7-9	-	TRBJ1-4	TGTGCCAGCAGCTCAGGGGGCCTCGAGAAACTGTTTTTT	CASSSGGLEKLFF
-	TRBV27	few	TRBJ2-7	TGTGCCAGCAGTGATGGCGTCAGCTCCGAGCAGTACTTC	CASSDGVSSEQYF
-	TRBV7-8	few	TRBJ2-6	TGTGCCAGCAGACCTTCCGCAGCCAACGTCCTGACTTTC	CASRPSAANVLTF
-	TRBV5-1	-	TRBJ2-7	TGCGCCAGCAGCAGGGGGGAGGCGAACTCCTACGAGCAGTACTTC	CASSRGEANSYEQYF
TRBD2	TRBV24-1	few	TRBJ2-3	TGTGCCACCAGTGGGGGGACTAGCGGATGGGATACGCAGTATTTT	CATSGGTSGWDTQYF
-	TRBV29-1	-	TRBJ1-2	TGCAGCGTTGGAGAGAGCATCTATGGCTACACCTTC	CSVGESIYGYTF
-	TRBV7-9	few	TRBJ1-6	TGTGCCAGCAGCTTGGGCCTCCGGGGTCACGATTCACCCCTCCACTTT	CASSLGLRGHDSPLHF
-	TRBV5-6	-	TRBJ1-2	TGTGCCAGCGGAGGGGTCAACACGGGGAGTGGCTACACCTTC	CASGGVNTGSGYTF